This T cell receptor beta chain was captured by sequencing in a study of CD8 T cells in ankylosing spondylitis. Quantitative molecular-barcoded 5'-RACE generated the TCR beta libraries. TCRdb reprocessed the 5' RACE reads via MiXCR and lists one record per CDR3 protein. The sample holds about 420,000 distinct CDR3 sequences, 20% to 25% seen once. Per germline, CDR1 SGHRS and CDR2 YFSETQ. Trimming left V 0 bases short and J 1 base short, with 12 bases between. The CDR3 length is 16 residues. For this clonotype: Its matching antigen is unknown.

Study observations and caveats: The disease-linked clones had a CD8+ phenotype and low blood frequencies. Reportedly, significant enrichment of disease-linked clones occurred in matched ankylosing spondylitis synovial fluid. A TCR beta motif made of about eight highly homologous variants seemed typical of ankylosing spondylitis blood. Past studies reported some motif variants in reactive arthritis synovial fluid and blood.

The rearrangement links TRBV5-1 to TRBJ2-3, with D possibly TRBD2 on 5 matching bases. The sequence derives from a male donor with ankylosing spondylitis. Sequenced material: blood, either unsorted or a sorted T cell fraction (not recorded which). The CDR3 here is CASSLAADLGTDTQYF. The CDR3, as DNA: TGCGCCAGCAGCTTGGCTGCGGACTTGGGCACAGATACGCAGTATTTT.